This TCR beta chain was captured by sequencing in a study of T-cell reconstitution after alpha-beta-depleted transplantation in children. TCRbeta library preparation incorporated unique molecular identifiers. TCRdb reanalysed the PCR reads using MiXCR and keeps one entry per CDR3 protein. The table has 640,000 or so distinct CDR3 sequences, approximately 16% seen once; the top ten hold approximately 1.1%. Looked up from germline, CDR1 is SGHVS and CDR2 is FNYEAQ. Trimming cost V 1 base and J 0 bases, with 16 bases left between them. The CDR3 sequence is 17 residues long. Source: PBMCs from the stem cell graft donor, taken from the stem cell graft. V and J are TRBV7-6 and TRBJ2-7, with D perhaps TRBD1 or TRBD2 (5 bases each). The receptor was isolated from a human donor who donated a stem cell graft to a child with acute myeloid leukemia. The CDR3, as DNA: TGTGCCAGCAGCTTAGTCCCAGGGACCGCCAGCTCCTACGAGCAGTACGTC. Translating it yields CASSLVPGTASSYEQYV.